This TCR beta chain originates from a study of neurological immune-mediated disorders. The study, taken as a whole, reports: It was HTLV-1-associated myelopathy that showed the most TCR clonal expansion, while multiple sclerosis showed the least, falling below healthy controls.

This clonotype was observed many times. What it binds is not known. Documented time point: longitudinal time-point 1 (baseline). Over 180 million TCR-beta sequences (from 15-18 subjects) were yielded by each sequencing run. TCRdb re-analysed the 5' RACE reads in MiXCR, keeping a single row per CDR3 protein. Seen here are tens of thousands of distinct CDR3 sequences, around 2.9% observed once, and the top ten hold roughly 8.2%. The TCR was taken from a woman aged 60-75 years with multiple sclerosis. The sample consisted of PBMCs.

CDR3 DNA: TGCGCCAGCAGCGGGGACGCATCCTCCTACGAGCAGTACTTC. It encodes CASSGDASSYEQYF. The V and J genes are TRBV5-1 and TRBJ2-7; the D call may be TRBD1 or TRBD2 (5 bases each). Per germline, CDR1 SGHRS and CDR2 YFSETQ. The CDR3 has 14 residues. With 4 bases removed from V and 0 bases from J, the gap between germline ends came to 11 bases. Looking up the rest from reference TRBV5-1 and TRBJ2-7 gives the full variable domain: KAGVTQTPRYLIKTRGQQVTLSCSPISGHRSVSWYQQTPGQGLQFLFEYFSETQRNKGNFPGRFSGRQFSNSRSEMNVSTLELGDSALYLCASSGDASSYEQYFGPGTRLTVT.